The following is a T cell receptor (beta chain) sequence with its context. This clonotype appeared a few times. Which antigen it targets is not known. No qualities accompany the bases; no much larger clone lies one base away. The library was produced with RT-PCR. Sequencing relied on an Illumina HiSeq 2500. TCRdb took the public reads, trimmed them with fastp at Q25, ran MiXCR for clone calling and kept in-frame beta chains. Records with the same CDR3 protein are collapsed into one entry carrying the most frequent genes and DNA. Here the sample has about 780,000 distinct CDR3 sequences; 18% occur a single time. The top ten clones comprise about 11% of the sample. The data originate from a study of response to subunit inactivated influenza vaccine (dated by TCRdb to 2016 to 2018). Regarding the complete study: Deep quantitative profiling of the T cell receptor repertoire was used in the study to follow responses to a trivalent subunit inactivated influenza vaccine. The paper as a whole reports these results and caveats: According to the authors, only a limited number of new T cells may be recruited by each seasonal influenza vaccination.

As encoded in the germline V gene (reference sequence), CDR1 is DFQATT while CDR2 is SNEGSKA. Germline trimming amounts to 5 bases on V and 7 bases on J, with 10 as the count of junction bases outside the gene matches. From the cysteine through the phenylalanine, the CDR3 covers 13 amino acids. Only the CDR3 portion is preserved as DNA: 39 bases, with reading frame beginning at the first base. The sample in question was PBMCs from blood, obtained roughly 5 days after vaccination. The rearranged segments are TRBV20-1 and TRBJ2-5, with 7 middle bases fitting TRBD2. The receptor comes from a man over 45 who received an inactivated influenza vaccine. Donor details come from another sample of the same person, matched by shared clones. The nucleotides read TGCAGTGCTCCTAGGGGAGGGCTGGGGACCCAGTACTTC. Its protein reads: CSAPRGGLGTQYF.